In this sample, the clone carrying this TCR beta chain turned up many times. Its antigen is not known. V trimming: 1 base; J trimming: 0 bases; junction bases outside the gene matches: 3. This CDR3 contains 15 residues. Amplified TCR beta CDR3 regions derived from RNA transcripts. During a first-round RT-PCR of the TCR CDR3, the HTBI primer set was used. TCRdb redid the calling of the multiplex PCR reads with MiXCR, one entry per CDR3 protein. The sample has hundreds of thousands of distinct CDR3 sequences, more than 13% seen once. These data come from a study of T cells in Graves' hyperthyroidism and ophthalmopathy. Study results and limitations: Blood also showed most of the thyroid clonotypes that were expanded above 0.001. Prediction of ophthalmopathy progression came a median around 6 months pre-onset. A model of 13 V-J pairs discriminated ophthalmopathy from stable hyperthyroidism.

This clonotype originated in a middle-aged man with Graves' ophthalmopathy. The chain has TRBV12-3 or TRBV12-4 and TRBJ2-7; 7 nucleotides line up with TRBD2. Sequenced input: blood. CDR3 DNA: TGTGCCAGCAGTTTAGGGGACTACAGCTCCTACGAGCAGTACTTC. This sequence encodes CASSLGDYSSYEQYF.